This entry lists 31 T cell receptor beta chains sequenced from one sample in a study of T cell responses to AZD1222 COVID-19 vaccine. Sequencing used immunoSEQ multiplex PCR; TCRdb keeps in-frame clones, though not all of them. This table has 80,000 to 95,000 clones, around 87% appearing once. The material was peripheral blood, obtained on day 0 of MenACWY control vaccination. The receptors originated from an adult in good health.

The chain links TRBV19 to TRBJ1-2; weak D call: TRBD1 (6 bases). CDR1 LNHDA and CDR2 SQIVND come from the germline V gene (reference sequence). The CDR3 has 15 residues. The V end was cut by 6 bases, the J end by 0 bases, with 14 bases between. The CDR3 protein is CASRQTGVTNYGYTF. DNA for the CDR3: TGTGCCAGTAGACAGACAGGCGTTACTAACTATGGCTACACCTTC.

This clone has just one count. This chain joins TRBV19 and TRBJ1-1, with 7 bases lining up with TRBD1. V was pared by 6 bases and J by 2 bases, with 6 bases of the junction left unmatched. CDR3 length equals 14 residues. CDR1 LNHDA and CDR2 SQIVND come from the germline V gene (reference sequence). CDR3 region: CASRKQGPNTEAFF. As DNA, the CDR3 is TGTGCCAGTAGAAAACAGGGGCCAAACACTGAAGCTTTCTTT.

The chain is built from TRBV7-6 and TRBJ2-1, with D perhaps TRBD2 (6 bases). CDR1 is SGHVS, CDR2 FNYEAQ, per germline. The germline V and J ends were trimmed by 1 base and 4 bases, with 11 bases remaining between them. The CDR3 contains 15 residues. This CDR3 is CASSLGPSAYNEQFF. The DNA of the CDR3 is TGTGCCAGCAGCTTAGGCCCTAGCGCTTACAATGAGCAGTTCTTC.

For the CDR3, the DNA is TGCGCCAGCAGCACCGAACAGAGATTAAATTCACCCCTCCACTTT. Protein product: CASSTEQRLNSPLHF. The chain is built from TRBV5-1 and TRBJ1-6; no definite D call. There are 15 residues in the CDR3. CDR1 is SGHRS, CDR2 YFSETQ, per germline. V shed 4 bases and J shed 7 bases, with 15 bases lying between them.

The V call is TRBV10-2, the J call TRBJ2-1; D perhaps matches TRBD2 (5 bases). With 2 bases removed from V and 9 bases from J, the gap between germline ends came to 17 bases. The V gene's germline CDR1 is WSHSY and CDR2 SAAADI. The CDR3 has 15 residues. DNA for the CDR3: TGCGCCAGCAGTGAGGGGAGTACGCGAATGGGTGAGCAGTTCTTC. Amino acids: CASSEGSTRMGEQFF.

The DNA for the CDR3 is TGTGCCAGCAGTTCCCCGGGAGGGACAGGGAGGTACGAGCAGTACTTC. Its translation is CASSSPGGTGRYEQYF. The genes are TRBV6-5 and TRBJ2-7; a weak D match, TRBD1 (9 bases). From germline, CDR1 is MNHEY and CDR2 SVGAGI. The CDR3 is 16 residues long. Between the trimmed V and J ends, which lost 4 bases and 4 bases, there was a span of 20 bases.

J is TRBJ2-7 and V is TRBV28; D call uncertain. Germline lookup yields CDR1 MDHEN and CDR2 SYDVKM. V was clipped by 3 bases and J by 0 bases, with 6 bases between them. There are 13 residues in the CDR3. The CDR3 region has the DNA TGTGCCAGCAGTTTGGGTTACTCCTACGAGCAGTACTTC. It is translated as CASSLGYSYEQYF.

This clone was detected only once. This rearrangement joins TRBV5-3 to TRBJ1-3; TRBD1 matches 7 bases. TRBV5-3 is labeled an ORF, and its function is uncertain. The CDR3 extends over 20 amino acids. With V trimmed by 4 bases and J by 0 bases, 19 bases remained unmatched. CDR3 coding DNA: TGTGCCAGAAGCCCAGGGGGACAGTTCTACAGACAAAACTCTGGAAACACCATATATTTT. Amino acid sequence: CARSPGGQFYRQNSGNTIYF.

The J gene is TRBJ2-6, the V gene TRBV19; no firm D call. The CDR3 length is 16 residues. Per the germline V gene, CDR1 is LNHDA and CDR2 is SQIVND (reference sequence). Trimming shortened V by 7 bases and J by 1 base, and 14 bases separated the two germline ends. The CDR3 DNA is TGTGCCAGTACTGGCCCCCTCCGGTCTGGGGCCAACGTCCTGACTTTC. This gives the protein CASTGPLRSGANVLTF.

The table lists this clone with a few counts. The V and J genes are TRBV7-2 and TRBJ2-4; D is uncertain. Trimming removed 2 bases at V and 0 bases at J, with 5 bases between. Germline values: CDR1 SGHTA, CDR2 FQGNSA. This CDR3 has 14 residues. As DNA, the CDR3 is TGTGCCAGCAGCTTACAGCTAGCCAAAAACATTCAGTACTTC. It encodes CASSLQLAKNIQYF.

This sequence joins TRBV18 and TRBJ1-4; no reliable D call. The germline V gene encodes CDR1 KGHSH and CDR2 LQKENI. With 3 bases removed from V and 0 bases from J, the gap between germline ends came to 8 bases. The CDR3 loop spans 15 amino acids. CDR3 region: CASSPSGATNEKLFF. The CDR3, as DNA: TGTGCCAGCTCACCGTCAGGAGCAACTAATGAAAAACTGTTTTTT.

The CDR3 region has the DNA TGTGCCAGCAGCACCGCCGGGGAGCTGTTTTTT. Translated, it gives CASSTAGELFF. This sequence joins TRBV7-9 and TRBJ2-2; D gene uncertain. Germline loops: CDR1 SEHNR, CDR2 FQNEAQ (reference sequence). Trimming left V 5 bases short and J 6 bases short, with 4 bases between. CDR3 length: 11 residues.

This chain connects TRBV5-6 to TRBJ1-5; no reliable D call. The CDR3 runs to 15 residues. The germline CDR1 and CDR2 sequences are SGHDT and YYEEEE. V shed 0 bases and J shed 2 bases, with 9 bases lying between them. The CDR3 DNA is TGTGCCAGCAGCTTGGCCGGGGTCGGCAATCAGCCCCAGCATTTT. It encodes CASSLAGVGNQPQHF.

The chain carries TRBV30 and TRBJ1-5; no clear D. Germline lookup yields CDR1 GTSNPN and CDR2 SVGIG (reference sequence). There are 13 residues in the CDR3. The V end was cut by 0 bases, the J end by 7 bases, with 10 bases between. CDR3 loop: CAWSVLGRQPQHF. CDR3 DNA sequence: TGTGCCTGGAGTGTACTTGGCAGGCAGCCCCAGCATTTT. The entire variable domain, with the rest obtained from reference TRBV30 and TRBJ1-5, is as follows: SQTIHQWPATLVQPVGSPLSLECTVEGTSNPNLYWYRQAAGRGLQLLFYSVGIGQISSEVPQNLSASRPQDRQFILSSKKLLLSDSGFYLCAWSVLGRQPQHFGDGTRLSIL.

The J gene is TRBJ2-7, the V gene TRBV6-5; tentatively, D is TRBD1 or TRBD2 (5 bases each). V lost 5 bases and J lost 0, with 14 bases in between. The germline CDR1 and CDR2 sequences are MNHEY and SVGAGI. The CDR3 loop spans 15 amino acids. CDR3: CASSTSGTASYEQYF. The CDR3 region has the DNA TGTGCCAGCAGTACCTCCGGGACCGCCTCCTACGAGCAGTACTTC.

The rearrangement joins TRBV20-1 to TRBJ2-7; no definite D call. With 6 bases removed from V and 5 bases from J, the gap between germline ends came to 11 bases. The CDR3 totals 11 residues. Germline V CDR1 and CDR2: DFQATT, SNEGSKA (reference sequence). CDR3 amino acids: CSASFRDEQYF. The DNA of the CDR3 is TGCAGTGCATCATTCCGGGACGAGCAGTACTTC.

V usage is TRBV20-1 and J usage is TRBJ2-1; no clear D gene. Germline CDR1 DFQATT, CDR2 SNEGSKA (reference sequence). The germline V and J ends were trimmed by 5 bases and 4 bases, with 6 bases remaining between them. This CDR3 is 11 amino acids long. The chain's CDR3 is CSAHHYNEQFF. The CDR3 region has the DNA TGCAGTGCTCACCATTACAATGAGCAGTTCTTC.

The J gene is TRBJ1-1, the V gene TRBV19, with D hard to call. The CDR3 loop spans 13 amino acids. From germline, CDR1 is LNHDA and CDR2 SQIVND (reference sequence). Trimming cost V 1 base and J 10 bases, with 13 bases left between them. The DNA of the CDR3 is TGTGCCAGTAGTATAGGGCCCTTCTCTGGAGCTTTCTTT. Translating it yields CASSIGPFSGAFF.

The chain has TRBV18 and TRBJ1-5; D remains unclear. The CDR3 spans 12 residues. Germline V gives CDR1 KGHSH, CDR2 LQKENI. Trimming took 3 bases from V and 1 from J, leaving 1 base between them. In DNA form, the CDR3 reads TGTGCCAGCTCACCCAGCAATCAGCCCCAGCATTTT. Protein sequence: CASSPSNQPQHF.

This clone has just one count. The V gene is TRBV29-1, the J gene TRBJ1-1; D gene unclear. Germline V gene sequence: CDR1 SQVTM, CDR2 ANQGSEA. The V and J ends lost 7 bases and 1 base respectively, with 7 bases between them. The length of the CDR3 is 11 residues. CDR3 in amino acids: CSGGRNTEAFF. The CDR3 region has the DNA TGCAGCGGGGGAAGGAACACTGAAGCTTTCTTT.

The chain uses TRBV18 and TRBJ2-7; D is unclear. CDR3 size: 14 residues. V was clipped by 1 base and J by 3 bases, with 10 bases between them. Germline V gives CDR1 KGHSH, CDR2 LQKENI. CDR3 in DNA: TGTGCCAGCTCACCACTACAGAGTAACTACGAGCAGTACTTC. It translates to CASSPLQSNYEQYF. Drawing the rest from reference TRBV18 and TRBJ2-7, the complete variable domain is NAGVMQNPRHLVRRRGQEARLRCSPMKGHSHVYWYRQLPEEGLKFMVYLQKENIIDESGMPKERFSAEFPKEGPSILRIQQVVRGDSAAYFCASSPLQSNYEQYFGPGTRLTVT.

This clone appeared a few times. This chain connects TRBV15 to TRBJ2-1; tentative D call: TRBD1 (5 bases). The CDR3 is 18 amino acids. Trimming pared 0 bases from V and 0 bases from J, leaving 15 bases between. Germline loops: CDR1 LNHNV, CDR2 YYDKDF (reference sequence). CDR3 residues: CATSRDDRRYSSYNEQFF. In DNA form, the CDR3 reads TGTGCCACCAGCAGAGACGACAGAAGATATAGCTCCTACAATGAGCAGTTCTTC.

J is TRBJ1-2 and V is TRBV7-9; TRBD1 might be the D (6 bases). This CDR3 is built from 15 residues. Germline assignment: CDR1 SEHNR and CDR2 FQNEAQ (reference sequence). V lost 5 bases and J lost 5, with 18 bases in between. The CDR3 loop reads CASSAGAGRQYGYTF. In DNA form, the CDR3 reads TGTGCCAGCAGCGCAGGGGCCGGACGCCAATATGGCTACACCTTC.

The V gene is TRBV6-5, the J gene TRBJ1-2; D gene uncertain. The CDR3 runs to 13 residues. V gave up 0 bases and J gave up 8 bases, with 10 bases separating them. CDR1 and CDR2 (germline): MNHEY, SVGAGI. In DNA, the CDR3 is TGTGCCAGCAGTTACTCGCCCGGGGAAGGCTACACCTTC. Amino acid sequence: CASSYSPGEGYTF.

J is TRBJ2-1 and V is TRBV23-1; D is perhaps TRBD1 or TRBD2 (5 bases each). TRBV23-1 is an open reading frame, and its role is uncertain. V was pared by 7 bases and J by 8 bases, with 21 bases between. This CDR3 has 15 residues. The CDR3 DNA follows: TGCGCCAGCACCCAGGGAGATGCATCATTAGATGAGCAGTTCTTC. Its translation is CASTQGDASLDEQFF.

The chain uses TRBV15 and TRBJ2-3; D may correspond to TRBD1 or TRBD2 (5 bases each). Germline V gives CDR1 LNHNV, CDR2 YYDKDF (reference sequence). Trimming cost V 5 bases and J 4 bases, with 7 bases left between them. The CDR3 covers 12 residues. CDR3 in amino acids: CATSLGADTQYF. In DNA, the CDR3 is TGTGCCACCAGCCTGGGGGCAGATACGCAGTATTTT.

The chain couples TRBV9 to TRBJ2-5; 9 positions agree with TRBD2. There are 16 residues in the CDR3. Germline CDR1 and CDR2: SGDLS and YYNGEE. Trimming cost V 1 base and J 4 bases; bases outside gene matches: 8. CDR3 DNA sequence: TGTGCCAGCAGCGTATTCTCGCGGGAGGGGGTAGAGACCCAGTACTTC. Protein product: CASSVFSREGVETQYF.

This chain joins TRBV5-1 and TRBJ1-1; 9 bases fit TRBD1. Germline V gene lookup returns CDR1 SGHRS and CDR2 YFSETQ. V shed 8 bases, J shed 7 bases, and the junction held 6 bases outside the gene matches. The CDR3 extends over 12 amino acids. The CDR3 protein is CASSTGGSEAFF. In nucleotides, the CDR3 is TGCGCCAGTAGTACAGGGGGCAGTGAAGCTTTCTTT.

The chain links TRBV19 to TRBJ2-2; D may be TRBD2 (5 bases). Germline V gene data show CDR1 as LNHDA and CDR2 as SQIVND (reference sequence). CDR3 size: 15 residues. V dropped 6 bases and J dropped 0 bases, with 11 bases sitting between them. CDR3 nucleotide sequence: TGTGCCAGTAGGGATGGGAGTTCGAACACCGGGGAGCTGTTTTTT. Its translation: CASRDGSSNTGELFF.

The CDR3 loop is CASRVAVPTGELFF. DNA of the CDR3: TGTGCCAGTAGGGTGGCAGTCCCCACCGGGGAGCTGTTTTTT. V gene TRBV19 combines with J gene TRBJ2-2; unclear D gene. Trimming took off 6 bases at V and 4 bases at J, with 12 bases between the two ends. The V gene's germline CDR1 is LNHDA and CDR2 SQIVND (reference sequence). CDR3 length equals 14 residues.

CDR3 amino acids: CATSRDQGNTEAFF. The CDR3 bases are TGTGCCACCAGCAGAGATCAAGGAAACACTGAAGCTTTCTTT. The chain joins TRBV15 to TRBJ1-1; D unresolved. From germline, CDR1 is LNHNV and CDR2 YYDKDF (reference sequence). Trimming removed 0 bases from V and 2 bases from J, with 7 bases in between. This CDR3 contains 14 residues.